The 7 T cell receptor beta chains below were found in one sample sequenced in a study of blood T cell repertoires in COVID-19. The data were produced by immunoSEQ multiplex PCR, yet TCRdb's version contains in-frame clones alone and is incomplete. This sample has 250,000 to 300,000 clones, with around 90% found just once. Sequenced input: PBMCs or T cells enriched from blood (not recorded which). These receptors were obtained from a woman in her 30s who had recovered from COVID-19.

V is TRBV25-1 and J is TRBJ2-6, with D hard to call. Germline V CDR1 and CDR2: MGHDK, SYGVNS. With 4 bases removed from V and 0 bases from J, the gap between germline ends came to 4 bases. This CDR3 has 14 amino acids. CDR3 in amino acids: CASSAGSGANVLTF. In DNA, the CDR3 is TGTGCCAGCAGTGCCGGCTCTGGGGCCAACGTCCTGACTTTC.

The rearrangement joins TRBV24-1 to TRBJ2-5; the D gene is possibly TRBD1 (5 bases). Trimming pared 0 bases from V and 1 base from J, leaving 8 bases between. The germline CDR1 and CDR2 sequences are KGHDR and SFDVKD. The CDR3 is made up of 15 amino acids. The CDR3 DNA reads TGTGCCACCAGTGATTTGGGGGCCAGCCAAGAGACCCAGTACTTC. Protein sequence: CATSDLGASQETQYF.

The rearrangement links TRBV3-1 (or the pseudogene TRBV3-2) to TRBJ2-3; 11 positions agree with TRBD2. The CDR3 is 16 residues long. With 4 bases clipped from V and 2 bases from J, the junction kept 5 bases outside the gene matches. From germline, CDR1 is LGHDT and CDR2 YNNKEL (reference sequence). CDR3 amino acids: CASSLRTSGHTDTQYF. In DNA form, the CDR3 reads TGTGCCAGCAGCCTAAGGACTAGCGGGCACACAGATACGCAGTATTTT.

The rearrangement uses TRBV28 and TRBJ1-4; D may be TRBD1 (5 bases). V dropped 1 base and J dropped 0 bases, with 6 bases sitting between them. This CDR3 is built from 15 residues. Germline lookup yields CDR1 MDHEN and CDR2 SYDVKM. The CDR3 here is CASSLSTATNEKLFF. CDR3 in DNA: TGTGCCAGCAGTTTATCGACAGCAACTAATGAAAAACTGTTTTTT.

V is TRBV6-4 and J is TRBJ1-1; TRBD1 is a possible D gene (6 bases). The CDR3 consists of 13 residues. V was pared by 3 bases and J by 1 base, with 6 bases between. CDR1 is MRHNA, CDR2 SNTAGT, per germline. CDR3 sequence: CASSEGANTEAFF. CDR3 nucleotide sequence: TGTGCCAGCAGTGAGGGGGCGAACACTGAAGCTTTCTTT.

The chain couples TRBV30 to TRBJ2-2; possibly TRBD1 for D (5 bases). Trimming stripped 2 bases from V and 1 base from J, with 14 bases between. Germline assignment: CDR1 GTSNPN and CDR2 SVGIG (reference sequence). The CDR3 loop spans 16 amino acids. The CDR3 bases are TGTGCCTGGAGTCCTCTGGGGCAGGGGAACACCGGGGAGCTGTTTTTT. This codes for CAWSPLGQGNTGELFF.

The chain employs TRBV20-1 and TRBJ2-4; tentatively, D is TRBD2 (5 bases). The CDR3 is made up of 11 amino acids. V was cut by 8 bases and J by 6 bases, with 11 bases left in between. From germline, CDR1 is DFQATT and CDR2 SNEGSKA (reference sequence). The chain's CDR3 is CSTGVANIQYF. Here the CDR3 DNA reads TGCAGTACCGGGGTTGCAAACATTCAGTACTTC.